This T cell receptor beta chain appears in the sequencing data of a study of blood T cell repertoires in COVID-19. Across the study: T cells, B-cell-depleted T cells, or PBMCs supplied cDNA or gDNA.

Germline loops: CDR1 KGHSH, CDR2 LQKENI. The CDR3 consists of 17 residues. V gave up 5 bases and J gave up 0 bases, with 17 bases separating them. Sequenced by immunoSEQ multiplex PCR; TCRdb stores in-frame clones only, minus some. This table has more than 350,000 clones, around 87% appearing once. Sequencing was carried out using peripheral blood. This chain uses TRBV18 with TRBJ1-3; D uncertain. The sequence derives from a woman between 25 and 40 years old with COVID-19, enrolled during active disease. CDR3 DNA: TGTGCCAGCTCATCTGTTGGCAGGCAATCCTCTGGAAACACCATATATTTT. It encodes CASSSVGRQSSGNTIYF.